There are a few counts of the clone carrying this T cell receptor (beta chain). The antigen remains unidentified. Germline-derived CDR1 and CDR2 are SGHKS and YYEKEE (reference sequence). This CDR3 is built from 14 residues. The V and J ends lost 1 base and 4 bases respectively, with 6 bases between them. This entry comes from a study of cytomegalovirus exposure and HLA in healthy donors. Overall study: Early released data comprised around 80 million unique TCRs from HLA-typed donors. Whole-study findings and limits: Most TCR sequences proved rare, with some public TCRs found in many donors. A missense variant in DCLRE1C was later tied to TCR beta V- and J-gene trimming.

Primers included in the PCR were 60 Vbeta and 13 Jbeta primers. TCRdb's table, derived via immunoSEQ multiplex PCR, lists solely in-frame clones and lacks some. The sample shows about 90,000 clones, less than 85% of them seen only once. Sequenced material: PBMCs. This receptor was obtained from a woman in her sixties in good health and CMV-seropositive. This sequence joins TRBV5-5 and TRBJ2-6; D remains unclear. CDR3 in DNA: TGTGCCAGCAGCTTGTCCCAGGGGGCCAACGTCCTGACTTTC. It codes for CASSLSQGANVLTF.